The rows below give T cell receptor beta chains drawn from one sample of a study of blood T cell repertoires in COVID-19. Profiling relied on immunoSEQ multiplex PCR, and the TCRdb table lists in-frame clones only, not all of them. The table includes about 170,000 clones, 86% detected once. The specimen sequenced was peripheral blood. Source of these receptors: a man in his 70s with acute or convalescent COVID-19. CDR3s include the opening cysteine and the closing phenylalanine or tryptophan. Each record gives: CDR3 length, V gene, clone size, D gene, J gene, CDR3 protein, CDR3 DNA. D genes are given only for firm matches. Size is stated for part of the rows, as once, few or many counts, or as a class when the clone is expanded.

11	TRBV11-2	-	-	TRBJ2-5	CATTGAETQYF	TGTGCCACCACGGGAGCCGAGACCCAGTACTTC
14	TRBV7-2	-	TRBD1	TRBJ1-2	CASSYRTGDYGYTF	TGTGCCAGCAGCTACCGGACAGGGGACTATGGCTACACCTTC
14	TRBV30	-	TRBD1	TRBJ1-2	CAWSVGTGVGSYTF	TGTGCCTGGAGTGTAGGAACAGGGGTTGGGAGCTACACCTTC
15	TRBV10-3	-	-	TRBJ1-1	CAIESGRGETSEAFF	TGTGCCATCGAAAGTGGGCGCGGGGAGACATCTGAAGCTTTCTTT
15	TRBV19	few	TRBD1	TRBJ1-1	CASSHQGAGDTEAFF	TGTGCCAGTAGTCACCAGGGGGCAGGGGACACTGAAGCTTTCTTT
12	TRBV5-6	-	-	TRBJ2-2	CASSLLGWELFF	TGTGCCAGCAGCTTGTTGGGCTGGGAGCTGTTTTTT
13	TRBV5-8	once	-	TRBJ1-1	CASSLQPNTEAFF	TGTGCCAGCAGCTTACAACCGAACACTGAAGCTTTCTTT
13	TRBV7-3	-	-	TRBJ2-3	CASSPPSGDTQYF	TGTGCCAGCAGCCCCCCGTCGGGAGATACGCAGTATTTT
15	TRBV7-2	-	-	TRBJ2-1	CASSLAISSYNEQFF	TGTGCCAGCAGCTTAGCCATTAGCTCCTACAATGAGCAGTTCTTC
14	TRBV7-2	-	-	TRBJ2-1	CASSPGQSYNEQFF	TGTGCCAGCAGCCCTGGACAGTCCTACAATGAGCAGTTCTTC
14	TRBV29-1	-	-	TRBJ2-1	CSAASRGEGNEQFF	TGCAGCGCCGCGAGTAGGGGGGAGGGGAATGAGCAGTTCTTC
16	TRBV7-2	-	TRBD2	TRBJ2-7	CASSLWGLAGTYEQYF	TGTGCCAGCAGCTTATGGGGACTAGCGGGGACCTACGAGCAGTACTTC
16	TRBV3-1/TRBV3-2	-	-	TRBJ2-1	CASTPLGGSSYNEQFF	TGTGCCAGCACCCCCCTCGGCGGTAGCTCCTACAATGAGCAGTTCTTC
13	TRBV7-2	-	-	TRBJ1-3	CASTVGTGNTIYF	TGTGCCAGCACCGTCGGGACAGGAAACACCATATATTTT
14	TRBV6-6	-	-	TRBJ2-5	CASSYERHDETQYF	TGTGCCAGCAGTTACGAGAGACATGACGAGACCCAGTACTTC
13	TRBV5-1	few	-	TRBJ1-1	CASSLWNSQEAFF	TGCGCCAGCAGCTTATGGAACAGCCAAGAAGCTTTCTTT
15	TRBV5-4	-	TRBD1	TRBJ2-2	CASSLDRGLTGELFF	TGTGCCAGCAGCTTGGACAGGGGCCTTACCGGGGAGCTGTTTTTT
16	TRBV2	-	TRBD2	TRBJ2-2	CASSEGLAGWSGELFF	TGTGCCAGCAGTGAGGGACTAGCGGGATGGTCAGGGGAGCTGTTTTTT
15	TRBV27	-	-	TRBJ1-5	CASSFMWTDNQPQHF	TGTGCCAGCAGTTTCATGTGGACAGACAATCAGCCCCAGCATTTT
13	TRBV11-2	-	TRBD1	TRBJ1-6	CASSWTGYSPLHF	TGTGCCAGCAGCTGGACAGGTTATTCACCCCTCCACTTT
14	TRBV3-1/TRBV3-2	-	TRBD1	TRBJ1-2	CASSWTGEDYGYTF	TGTGCCAGCAGTTGGACAGGGGAGGACTATGGCTACACCTTC
18	TRBV18	-	TRBD1	TRBJ2-5	CASSPPGGLIYFQETQYF	TGTGCCAGCTCCCCTCCAGGGGGCCTAATTTACTTCCAAGAGACCCAGTACTTC
14	TRBV5-1	-	TRBD1	TRBJ2-3	CASSRDRGTDTQYF	TGCGCCAGCAGCAGAGACAGGGGCACAGATACGCAGTATTTT
16	TRBV7-9	few	-	TRBJ1-2	CASSPLLARGNYGYTF	TGTGCCAGCAGCCCTCTCCTCGCGCGTGGTAACTATGGCTACACCTTC
16	TRBV10-1	-	TRBD1	TRBJ2-1	CASSLYRGPSYNEQFF	TGCGCCAGCAGCCTTTACAGGGGACCCTCCTACAATGAGCAGTTCTTC
15	TRBV5-1	-	TRBD1	TRBJ1-1	CASSPAGQGYTEAFF	TGCGCCAGCAGCCCGGCGGGACAGGGATATACTGAAGCTTTCTTT
13	TRBV5-6	-	-	TRBJ1-2	CASSLNRVNGYTF	TGTGCCAGCAGCTTGAACAGGGTAAATGGCTACACCTTC
13	TRBV11-2	-	TRBD2	TRBJ2-3	CASGPSGGDTQYF	TGTGCCAGCGGACCTAGCGGGGGTGATACGCAGTATTTT
15	TRBV4-3	-	-	TRBJ1-2	CASSPLGGGRNGYTF	TGCGCCAGCAGCCCGCTTGGTGGAGGGAGGAATGGCTACACCTTC
14	TRBV6-1	-	-	TRBJ1-2	CASSESTGRNGYTF	TGTGCCAGCAGTGAATCTACAGGACGGAATGGCTACACCTTC
14	TRBV7-2	once	-	TRBJ2-7	CASSLGGRGYEQYF	TGTGCCAGCAGCTTAGGGGGCAGGGGCTACGAGCAGTACTTC
16	TRBV5-1	-	TRBD2	TRBJ2-1	CASSLGLAGAYNEQFF	TGCGCCAGCAGCTTGGGGCTAGCGGGAGCCTACAATGAGCAGTTCTTC
14	TRBV19	few	-	TRBJ2-1	CASIEGEGRNEQFF	TGTGCCAGTATAGAGGGGGAGGGCCGCAATGAGCAGTTCTTC
15	TRBV6-2/TRBV6-3	-	TRBD1	TRBJ2-3	CASSRGTGRRDTQYF	TGTGCCAGCAGCCGAGGGACAGGGAGGAGAGATACGCAGTATTTT
13	TRBV24-1	-	-	TRBJ2-3	CATSDPSTDTQYF	TGTGCCACCAGTGACCCATCAACAGATACGCAGTATTTT
16	TRBV2	-	-	TRBJ1-6	CASSGREGTKGSPLHF	TGTGCCAGCAGTGGGCGGGAGGGGACAAAAGGTTCACCCCTCCACTTT
13	TRBV29-1	-	TRBD2	TRBJ2-1	CSSLAVSYNEQFF	TGCAGCTCTCTAGCGGTGTCCTACAATGAGCAGTTCTTC
18	TRBV19	-	TRBD1	TRBJ1-2	CASSPRRVGAGGNYGYTF	TGTGCCAGTAGTCCCCGCCGGGTAGGTGCAGGGGGCAACTATGGCTACACCTTC
15	TRBV5-1	-	TRBD1	TRBJ2-7	CASSPRQGASYEQYF	TGCGCCAGCAGTCCCCGACAGGGGGCCTCCTACGAGCAGTACTTC
16	TRBV9	-	-	TRBJ2-2	CASSVELLGDTGELFF	TGTGCCAGCAGCGTAGAACTCTTAGGGGACACCGGGGAGCTGTTTTTT
16	TRBV18	once	-	TRBJ1-1	CASSPLTLGEDTEAFF	TGTGCCAGCTCACCATTAACGTTAGGGGAAGACACTGAAGCTTTCTTT
14	TRBV7-9	-	-	TRBJ1-2	CASSLSHFNYGYTF	TGTGCCAGCAGCTTAAGTCACTTTAACTATGGCTACACCTTC
16	TRBV3-1/TRBV3-2	-	-	TRBJ2-6	CASSQGSGSGANVLTF	TGTGCCAGCAGCCAAGGATCAGGTTCTGGGGCCAACGTCCTGACTTTC
15	TRBV28	-	-	TRBJ2-2	CASRPDERGTGELFF	TGTGCCAGCAGACCGGACGAAAGGGGGACCGGGGAGCTGTTTTTT
14	TRBV28	-	-	TRBJ1-1	CASSSAGRITEAFF	TGTGCCAGCAGTTCGGCGGGGCGGATCACTGAAGCTTTCTTT
16	TRBV4-3	-	-	TRBJ1-3	CASSQVDRYSGNTIYF	TGCGCCAGCAGCCAAGTTGACAGGTACTCTGGAAACACCATATATTTT